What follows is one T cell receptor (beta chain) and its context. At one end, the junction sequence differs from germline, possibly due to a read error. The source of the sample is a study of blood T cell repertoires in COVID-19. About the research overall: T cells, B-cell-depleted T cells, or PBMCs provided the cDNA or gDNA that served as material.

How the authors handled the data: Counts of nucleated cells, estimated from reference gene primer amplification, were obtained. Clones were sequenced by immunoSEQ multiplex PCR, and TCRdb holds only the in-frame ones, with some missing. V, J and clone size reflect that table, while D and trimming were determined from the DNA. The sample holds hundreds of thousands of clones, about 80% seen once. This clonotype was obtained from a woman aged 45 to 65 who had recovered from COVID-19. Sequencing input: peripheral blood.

This CDR3 is CASSALGGQGNDGYTF. The CDR3 coding sequence is TGTGCCAGCAGCGCCTTAGGGGGACAGGGTAACGATGGCTACACCTTC. The rearrangement uses TRBV9 and TRBJ1-2; 9 bases are shared with TRBD1. This CDR3 is 16 amino acids long. Per germline, CDR1 SGDLS and CDR2 YYNGEE. Using reference TRBV9 and TRBJ1-2 for the parts outside the CDR3, the full variable domain is DSGVTQTPKHLITATGQRVTLRCSPRSGDLSVYWYQQSLDQGLQFLIQYYNGEERAKGNILERFSAQQFPDLHSELNLSSLELGDSALYFCASSALGGQGNDGYTFGSGTRLTVV.